Listed here are 7 T cell receptor beta chains from one sample, sequenced in a study of T cell repertoires in cytomegalovirus infection. TCRdb itself ran the reads through MiXCR, one entry per CDR3 protein. Among 110,000 or so distinct CDR3 sequences listed, 30% were seen once. Their antigens are not known. The source was CD8+ T cells from cultured PBMCs, collected from culture after CMV antigen stimulation. These receptors were collected from a human donor in good health (CMV status not recorded). Some clones in this sample may be carry-over from other donors' samples.

This clonotype has ten or more counts. The chain employs TRBV7-2 and TRBJ1-5, with TRBD1 identical over 8 bases. V shed 5 bases and J 5 bases; nucleotides not matched to a gene: 11. Germline CDR1 is SGHTA and CDR2 is FQGNSA. The CDR3 runs to 16 residues. The CDR3 here is CASSEPGQGAYQPQHF. As DNA, the CDR3 is TGTGCCAGCAGCGAACCAGGGCAGGGGGCTTATCAGCCCCAGCATTTT.

The sample holds a few counts of this clonotype. This chain joins TRBV7-2 and TRBJ2-5; unclear D gene. This CDR3 has 15 residues. The V end lost 7 bases, the J end lost 1 base, and 16 bases lay between the germline ends. Germline V gives CDR1 SGHTA, CDR2 FQGNSA. For the CDR3, the DNA is TGTGCCAGCACCGACCACCGGACCCTCCAAGAGACCCAGTACTTC. This gives the protein CASTDHRTLQETQYF.

This clonotype was counted between two and nine times. CDR3 region: CASSSWGQGTLKGYTF. The CDR3 bases are TGTGCCAGCAGTTCCTGGGGACAGGGAACGTTGAAGGGCTACACCTTC. The rearrangement uses TRBV28 and TRBJ1-2, with 9 bases fitting TRBD1. CDR1 MDHEN and CDR2 SYDVKM come from the germline V gene. The CDR3 spans 16 residues. With V trimmed by 4 bases and J by 8 bases, 14 bases remained unmatched.

Concerning this clonotype: Compared with germline, one end of the junction differs, possibly owing to a read error. The J gene is TRBJ1-2, the V gene TRBV4-1; 7 bases match TRBD1. This CDR3 comprises 15 residues. Germline CDR1 and CDR2: MGHRA and YSYEKL. CDR3 amino acids: CASSQAGQANYGYTF. The DNA of the CDR3 is TGTGCCAGCAGCCAAGCTGGACAGGCTAACTATGGCTACACCTTC.

This clonotype has a count of ten or more. The rearrangement uses TRBV7-2 and TRBJ2-7, with 8 bases aligning to TRBD2. The CDR3 runs 15 residues. The junction had 4 bases not matched to a gene; V was cut back by 1 base and J by 2 bases. The germline CDR1 and CDR2 sequences are SGHTA and FQGNSA. CDR3 bases: TGTGCCAGCAGCTTAGGAGGCGGGGGGACCTACGAGCAGTACTTC. It translates to CASSLGGGGTYEQYF.

This clonotype was recorded at least ten times. CDR3 bases: TGTGCCAGCAGTGACGGCCCCGGGACAGGGGATGGCTACACCTTC. Protein sequence: CASSDGPGTGDGYTF. This chain uses TRBV6-1 with TRBJ1-2; 10 nucleotides align to TRBD1. The V and J ends lost 3 bases and 6 bases, in that order; junction bases with no gene match: 7. Germline-derived CDR1 and CDR2 are MNHNS and SASEGT. The CDR3 runs to 15 residues.

This clonotype showed up just a few times. The chain recombines TRBV7-9 with TRBJ1-5, with unresolved D. This CDR3 spans 11 amino acids. Germline assignment: CDR1 SEHNR and CDR2 FQNEAQ (reference sequence). V was clipped by 4 bases and J by 12 bases, with 10 bases between them. The CDR3 nucleotides read TGTGCCAGCAGCTACGGGCAGGTCCAGCATTTT. Its translation: CASSYGQVQHF.